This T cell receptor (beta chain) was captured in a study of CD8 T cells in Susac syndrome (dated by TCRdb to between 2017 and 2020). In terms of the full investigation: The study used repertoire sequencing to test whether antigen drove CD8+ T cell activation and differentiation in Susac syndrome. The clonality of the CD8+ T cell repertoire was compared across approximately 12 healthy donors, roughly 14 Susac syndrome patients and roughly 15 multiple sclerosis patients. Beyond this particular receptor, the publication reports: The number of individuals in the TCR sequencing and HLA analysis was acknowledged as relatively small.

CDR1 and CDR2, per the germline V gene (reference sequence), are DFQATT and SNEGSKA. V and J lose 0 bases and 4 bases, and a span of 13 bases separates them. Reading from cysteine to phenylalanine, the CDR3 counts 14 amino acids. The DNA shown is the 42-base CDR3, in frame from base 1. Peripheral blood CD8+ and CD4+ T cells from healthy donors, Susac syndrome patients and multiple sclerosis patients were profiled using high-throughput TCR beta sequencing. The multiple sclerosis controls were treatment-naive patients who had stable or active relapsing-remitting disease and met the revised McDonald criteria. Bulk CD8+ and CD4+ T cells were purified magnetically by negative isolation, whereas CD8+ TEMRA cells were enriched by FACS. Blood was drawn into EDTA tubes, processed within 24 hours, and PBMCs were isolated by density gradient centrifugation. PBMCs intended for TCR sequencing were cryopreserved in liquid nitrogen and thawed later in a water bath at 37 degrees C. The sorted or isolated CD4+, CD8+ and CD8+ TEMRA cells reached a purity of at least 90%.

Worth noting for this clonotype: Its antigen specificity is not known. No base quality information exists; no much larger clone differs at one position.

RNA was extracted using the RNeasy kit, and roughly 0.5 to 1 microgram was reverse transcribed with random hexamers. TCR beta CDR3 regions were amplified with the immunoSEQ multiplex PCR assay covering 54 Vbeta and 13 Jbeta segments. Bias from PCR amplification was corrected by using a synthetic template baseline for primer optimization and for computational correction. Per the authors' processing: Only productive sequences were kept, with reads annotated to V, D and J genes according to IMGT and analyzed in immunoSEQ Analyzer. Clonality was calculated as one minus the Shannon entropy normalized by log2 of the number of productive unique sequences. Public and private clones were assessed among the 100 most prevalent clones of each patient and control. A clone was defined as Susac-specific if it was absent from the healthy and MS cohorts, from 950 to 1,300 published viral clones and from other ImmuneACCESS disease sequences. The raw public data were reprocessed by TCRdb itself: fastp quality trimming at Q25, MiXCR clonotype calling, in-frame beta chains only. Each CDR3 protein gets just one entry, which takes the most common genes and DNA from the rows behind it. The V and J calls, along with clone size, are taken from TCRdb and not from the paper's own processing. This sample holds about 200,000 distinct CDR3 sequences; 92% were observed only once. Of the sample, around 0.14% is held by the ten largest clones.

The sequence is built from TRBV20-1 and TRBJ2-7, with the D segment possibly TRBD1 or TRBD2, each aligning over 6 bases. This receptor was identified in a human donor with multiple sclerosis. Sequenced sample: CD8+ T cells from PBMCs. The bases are TGCAGTGCTAGAGAGGGGGCTGGGGGGTACGAGCAGTACTTC. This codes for CSAREGAGGYEQYF.